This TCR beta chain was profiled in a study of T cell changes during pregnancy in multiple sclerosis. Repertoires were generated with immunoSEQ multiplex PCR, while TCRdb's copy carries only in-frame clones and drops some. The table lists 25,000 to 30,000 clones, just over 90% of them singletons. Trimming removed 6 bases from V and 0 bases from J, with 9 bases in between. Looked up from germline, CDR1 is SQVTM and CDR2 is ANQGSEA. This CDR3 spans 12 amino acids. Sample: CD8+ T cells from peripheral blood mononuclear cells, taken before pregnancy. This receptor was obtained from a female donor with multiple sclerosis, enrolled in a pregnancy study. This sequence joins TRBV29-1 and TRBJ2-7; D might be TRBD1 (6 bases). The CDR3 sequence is CSVWTVSYEQYF. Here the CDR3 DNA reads TGCAGCGTGTGGACAGTCTCCTACGAGCAGTACTTC.